The 13 T cell receptor beta chains listed next were all sequenced from one sample in a study of OX40 agonist ivuxolimab in advanced cancers. Sequenced by immunoSEQ multiplex PCR; TCRdb stores in-frame clones only, minus some. This table has approximately 70,000 clones, 88% appearing once. Source: CD4+ or CD8+ T cells sorted from blood, taken in a trial of the OX40 agonist ivuxolimab. These receptors were taken from an adult with an advanced solid tumor such as melanoma, head and neck, liver or kidney cancer.

The chain has TRBV19 and TRBJ2-3; D gene uncertain. Germline assignment: CDR1 LNHDA and CDR2 SQIVND (reference sequence). The CDR3 extends over 15 amino acids. V lost 6 bases and J 6 bases, leaving 19 bases between the germline ends. The CDR3 reads CASRNERLIGDTQYF. DNA of the CDR3: TGTGCCAGTAGAAACGAGCGACTGATAGGGGATACGCAGTATTTT. Combining the CDR3 with reference TRBV19 and TRBJ2-3 gives the whole variable domain DGGITQSPKYLFRKEGQNVTLSCEQNLNHDAMYWYRQDPGQGLRLIYYSQIVNDFQKGDIAEGYSVSREKKESFPLTVTSAQKNPTAFYLCASRNERLIGDTQYFGPGTRLTVL.

V usage is TRBV11-3 and J usage is TRBJ2-1; tentative D call: TRBD1 (6 bases). V lost 8 bases, J lost 5 bases, and 13 bases lay in between. The length of the CDR3 is 13 residues. The germline CDR1 and CDR2 sequences are SGHNT and YENEEA. In nucleotides, the CDR3 is TGTGCCAGCTGCCGGGACACTCACAATGAGCAGTTCTTC. It codes for CASCRDTHNEQFF.

The genes are TRBV5-1 and TRBJ2-7, with 8 bases fitting TRBD2. The germline CDR1 and CDR2 sequences are SGHRS and YFSETQ. V lost 0 bases and J lost 4; bases outside the gene matches: 9. The CDR3 runs to 16 residues. The CDR3 sequence is CASSLAPGLAGYEQYF. The DNA for the CDR3 is TGCGCCAGCAGCTTGGCGCCTGGACTAGCTGGTTACGAGCAGTACTTC.

This clone was detected only once. V and J are TRBV7-9 and TRBJ2-3; D remains ambiguous. The CDR3 is made up of 14 amino acids. CDR1 is SEHNR and CDR2 is FQNEAQ in the germline V gene (reference sequence). With 2 bases removed from V and 1 base from J, the gap between germline ends came to 7 bases. The CDR3 DNA reads as TGTGCCAGCAGCTTAACGGCCCGCACAGATACGCAGTATTTT. This codes for CASSLTARTDTQYF.

The chain recombines TRBV7-9 with TRBJ2-1; D unclear. The CDR3 has 12 residues. Looked up from germline, CDR1 is SEHNR and CDR2 is FQNEAQ (reference sequence). Trimming left V 1 base short and J 6 bases short, with 4 bases between. CDR3 DNA sequence: TGTGCCAGCAGCTTAGTCCTCAATGAGCAGTTCTTC. Amino acids: CASSLVLNEQFF.

This chain uses TRBV6-5 with TRBJ1-2; D is undetermined. CDR1 and CDR2 from the germline V gene are MNHEY and SVGAGI. This CDR3 comprises 13 residues. Deletions cut 6 bases from V and 4 bases from J, with 12 bases between. The CDR3 protein is CASSSPEFYGYTF. CDR3 sequence (DNA): TGTGCCAGCAGCTCTCCGGAATTCTATGGCTACACCTTC.

This chain links TRBV6-1 with TRBJ2-1; TRBD2 is a possible D gene (6 bases). Looked up from germline, CDR1 is MNHNS and CDR2 is SASEGT. Trimming shortened V by 7 bases and J by 12 bases, and 16 bases separated the two germline ends. The CDR3 sequence is 12 residues long. DNA for the CDR3: TGTGCCAGCAATACCGGGGCCGGGGGGCAGTTCTTC. It codes for CASNTGAGGQFF.

This sequence joins TRBV6-5 and TRBJ1-2; D is uncertain. The CDR3 covers 16 residues. The V gene lost 4 bases and the J gene lost 0 bases, with 15 bases spanning the gap. CDR1 MNHEY and CDR2 SVGAGI come from the germline V gene. CDR3 sequence: CASSSPRRETNYGYTF. DNA of the CDR3: TGTGCCAGCAGTTCGCCCCGAAGGGAAACTAACTATGGCTACACCTTC.

The chain employs TRBV7-2 and TRBJ1-1, with a tentative D call TRBD1 (5 bases). This CDR3 contains 12 residues. V lost 0 bases, J lost 6 bases, and 5 bases lay in between. Germline V gene lookup returns CDR1 SGHTA and CDR2 FQGNSA. The CDR3 sequence: CASSLAGAEAFF. The CDR3 bases are TGTGCCAGCAGCTTAGCAGGGGCTGAAGCTTTCTTT.

The chain is built from TRBV6-1 and TRBJ2-3; D could derive from TRBD1 or TRBD2 (6 bases each). Germline V gene data show CDR1 as MNHNS and CDR2 as SASEGT. V lost 1 base, J lost 3 bases, and 17 bases lay in between. The CDR3 spans 17 residues. This CDR3 reads CASSEGPTGAPTDTQYF. The CDR3 DNA is TGTGCCAGCAGTGAAGGCCCCACGGGGGCGCCTACAGATACGCAGTATTTT.

The chain joins TRBV7-2 to TRBJ2-1; a weak D match, TRBD2 (6 bases). With 1 base removed from V and 9 bases from J, the gap between germline ends came to 16 bases. The CDR3 covers 15 residues. Germline CDR1 and CDR2: SGHTA and FQGNSA. CDR3 residues: CASSLEGARGGEQFF. The CDR3 DNA follows: TGTGCCAGCAGCTTAGAAGGAGCCCGGGGAGGTGAGCAGTTCTTC.

This chain joins TRBV5-4 and TRBJ2-5; 9 nucleotides align to TRBD2. The CDR3 is 15 amino acids. Trimming took 1 base from V and 5 from J; bases not matched to a gene: 6. Germline V gene data show CDR1 as SGHNT and CDR2 as YYREEE (reference sequence). CDR3 in amino acids: CASSLSGGPGETQYF. The CDR3 DNA is TGTGCCAGCAGCTTGAGCGGGGGGCCTGGGGAGACCCAGTACTTC.

The chain uses TRBV18 and TRBJ2-7; D is unresolved. Germline assignment: CDR1 KGHSH and CDR2 LQKENI. V gave up 0 bases and J gave up 7 bases, with 16 bases separating them. This CDR3 region has 15 residues. This CDR3 reads CASSPPTGVRKEQYF. In nucleotides, the CDR3 is TGTGCCAGCTCACCACCGACGGGCGTGAGGAAAGAGCAGTACTTC.